The 27 T cell receptor beta chains below all came from one sample that was sequenced in a study of blood T cell repertoires in COVID-19. The protocol was immunoSEQ multiplex PCR, while the TCRdb copy is restricted to in-frame clones and leaves out a portion. The repertoire holds 120,000 to 150,000 clones, more than 70% seen once, with about 1.6% in the top ten. The sample comprised peripheral blood. Source of these receptors: a human donor in a cohort sampled during active COVID-19.

The chain has TRBV27 and TRBJ2-1; the match to TRBD2 covers 13 bases. The CDR3 is 18 amino acids. Trimming at V came to 6 bases and at J to 4 bases, leaving 12 bases not matched to a gene. From germline, CDR1 is MNHEY and CDR2 SMNVEV (reference sequence). The CDR3 bases are TGTGCCAGCAGCCTAGGGACTAGCGGGGACCTCTTGTACAATGAGCAGTTCTTC. Translation gives CASSLGTSGDLLYNEQFF.

The chain carries TRBV7-8 and TRBJ2-5; 12 bases agree with TRBD2. Germline values: CDR1 SGHVS, CDR2 FQNEAQ. The junction had 9 bases not matched to a gene; V was cut back by 5 bases and J by 5 bases. This CDR3 has 16 amino acids. The DNA for the CDR3 is TGTGCCAGCAGCCTCCCCGGACTAGCGGGGTTGGAGACCCAGTACTTC. Amino acids: CASSLPGLAGLETQYF. Together with reference TRBV7-8 and TRBJ2-5, the CDR3 gives the full variable domain: GAGVSQSPRYKVAKRGQDVALRCDPISGHVSLFWYQQALGQGPEFLTYFQNEAQLDKSGLPSDRFFAERPEGSVSTLKIQRTQQEDSAVYLCASSLPGLAGLETQYFGPGTRLLVL.

This chain joins TRBV5-6 and TRBJ1-2; D perhaps matches TRBD1 (5 bases). Germline V gene data show CDR1 as SGHDT and CDR2 as YYEEEE. The CDR3 extends over 14 amino acids. V dropped 0 bases and J dropped 4 bases, with 10 bases sitting between them. In DNA form, the CDR3 reads TGTGCCAGCAGCTTGGGATGGGGCGGCTATGGCTACACCTTC. It yields the protein CASSLGWGGYGYTF.

The rearrangement links TRBV2 to TRBJ2-2; D is possibly TRBD1 (5 bases). V dropped 2 bases and J dropped 2 bases, with 9 bases sitting between them. Germline V gene sequence: CDR1 SNHLY, CDR2 FYNNEI. There are 15 residues in the CDR3. The CDR3 loop is CASSETRVNTGELFF. The CDR3 nucleotides are TGTGCCAGCAGTGAAACCAGGGTAAACACCGGGGAGCTGTTTTTT.

This clone was counted a few times. This rearrangement joins TRBV4-1 to TRBJ1-2; D is possibly TRBD1 (5 bases). Germline V lookup: CDR1 MGHRA, CDR2 YSYEKL. The CDR3 extends over 14 amino acids. Trimming cost V 4 bases and J 8 bases, with 17 bases left between them. The CDR3 protein is CASSPRSSGEGYTF. In nucleotides, the CDR3 is TGCGCCAGCAGCCCCCGATCATCGGGGGAAGGCTACACCTTC.

The chain employs TRBV7-9 and TRBJ2-1; possibly TRBD2 for D (6 bases). V was cut by 5 bases and J by 10 bases, with 6 bases left in between. CDR1 and CDR2 from the germline V gene are SEHNR and FQNEAQ (reference sequence). This CDR3 has 10 amino acids. CDR3 nucleotides: TGTGCCAGCAGCGGAGGGGAGCAGTTCTTC. Encoded protein: CASSGGEQFF.

This chain joins TRBV27 and TRBJ1-1, with 8 positions matching TRBD1. CDR3 length: 18 residues. CDR1 and CDR2 from the germline V gene are MNHEY and SMNVEV (reference sequence). The V and J ends lost 4 bases and 0 bases, in that order; junction bases with no gene match: 13. CDR3 nucleotide sequence: TGTGCCAGCAGTTCCACCTCCCTAGACAGGGGCATGAACACTGAAGCTTTCTTT. It codes for CASSSTSLDRGMNTEAFF.

The chain recombines TRBV9 with TRBJ1-4, with TRBD1 matching 8 bases. Germline lookup yields CDR1 SGDLS and CDR2 YYNGEE. V shed 5 bases, J shed 3 bases, and the junction held 15 bases outside the gene matches. This CDR3 is 18 amino acids long. The CDR3 region has the DNA TGTGCCAGCAGTCCGCTTGGGCAGGGGGCGCTATCTAATGAAAAACTGTTTTTT. This translates into CASSPLGQGALSNEKLFF.

J is TRBJ2-1 and V is TRBV6-4; D not resolved. There are 13 residues in the CDR3. V dropped 4 bases and J dropped 12 bases, with 16 bases sitting between them. The germline gives CDR1 MRHNA, CDR2 SNTAGT. The CDR3 DNA reads as TGTGCCAGCAGTGTCTCTATGGGCGAAATGCAGTTCTTC. This gives the protein CASSVSMGEMQFF.

The CDR3 DNA reads TGTGCCAGCAGCGTAGAGGCTCAGCGAATGCCGATATATTTT. Residues: CASSVEAQRMPIYF. The chain couples TRBV9 to TRBJ1-3; D is ambiguous. The CDR3 has 14 amino acids. Germline V gene lookup returns CDR1 SGDLS and CDR2 YYNGEE. Between the trimmed V and J ends, which lost 0 bases and 13 bases, there was a span of 17 bases. The complete variable domain, with remaining parts taken from reference TRBV9 and TRBJ1-3, reads DSGVTQTPKHLITATGQRVTLRCSPRSGDLSVYWYQQSLDQGLQFLIQYYNGEERAKGNILERFSAQQFPDLHSELNLSSLELGDSALYFCASSVEAQRMPIYFGEGSWLTVV.

CDR3 DNA: TGCAGCGGACGGACAGGGGACACTGAAGCTTTCTTT. Its translation is CSGRTGDTEAFF. V gene TRBV29-1 combines with J gene TRBJ1-1; TRBD1 aligns across 9 bases. The CDR3 has 12 residues. Trimming cost V 7 bases and J 3 bases; bases outside gene matches: 3. Per the germline V gene, CDR1 is SQVTM and CDR2 is ANQGSEA. The variable domain in full, completed from reference TRBV29-1 and TRBJ1-1, reads SAVISQKPSRDICQRGTSLTIQCQVDSQVTMMFWYRQQPGQSLTLIATANQGSEATYESGFVIDKFPISRPNLTFSTLTVSNMSPEDSSIYLCSGRTGDTEAFFGQGTRLTVV.

The chain recombines TRBV19 with TRBJ2-2; TRBD2 aligns across 9 bases. The length of the CDR3 is 15 residues. Trimming took 6 bases from V and 5 from J; bases not matched to a gene: 7. The V gene's germline CDR1 is LNHDA and CDR2 SQIVND (reference sequence). CDR3 amino acids: CASSPAGGRTGELFF. The DNA for the CDR3 is TGTGCCAGTAGCCCAGCGGGGGGACGAACCGGGGAGCTGTTTTTT.

The gene calls are TRBV7-2 and TRBJ1-5, with TRBD1 identical over 8 bases. Germline CDR1 reads SGHTA; CDR2 reads FQGNSA. CDR3 size: 14 residues. V gave up 2 bases and J gave up 6 bases; unmatched junction bases: 3. CDR3 coding DNA: TGTGCCAGCAGCTTAACTACAGGGGGTCAGCCCCAGCATTTT. Translation gives CASSLTTGGQPQHF.

In this sample, this clone turned up once. This rearrangement joins TRBV19 to TRBJ1-6; 8 bases fit TRBD1. Germline CDR1 LNHDA, CDR2 SQIVND (reference sequence). The J segment lost 11 bases and the V segment lost 3 bases, leaving 12 bases of the junction unmatched. This CDR3 is built from 16 residues. CDR3 in DNA: TGTGCCAGTAGTATGGTAGCGGCAGGGGGCCTGGCACCCCTCCACTTT. Translated, it gives CASSMVAAGGLAPLHF.

The rearrangement joins TRBV5-4 to TRBJ1-1; 8 positions agree with TRBD1. The germline CDR1 and CDR2 sequences are SGHNT and YYREEE (reference sequence). V dropped 4 bases and J dropped 3; count of bases not matched to a gene: 14. There are 17 residues in the CDR3. Written as DNA, the CDR3 is TGTGCCAGCAGCCTCGGACAGGGCATGCTTCGGGACACTGAAGCTTTCTTT. Its protein is CASSLGQGMLRDTEAFF.

The chain combines TRBV7-8 with TRBJ2-7; TRBD1 agrees at 8 bases. The J segment lost 5 bases and the V segment lost 1 base, leaving 4 bases of the junction unmatched. The germline gives CDR1 SGHVS, CDR2 FQNEAQ. This CDR3 spans 14 amino acids. The CDR3 sequence: CASSLVQGADEQYF. The CDR3 DNA sequence: TGTGCCAGCAGCTTAGTTCAGGGGGCCGACGAGCAGTACTTC.

The rearrangement links TRBV4-1 to TRBJ1-1; perhaps TRBD1 as D (5 bases). Trimming cost V 4 bases and J 5 bases, with 14 bases left between them. The CDR3 totals 14 residues. The germline CDR1 and CDR2 sequences are MGHRA and YSYEKL. This chain's CDR3 is CASSPSGAGTEAFF. In nucleotides, the CDR3 is TGCGCCAGCAGCCCGAGCGGGGCGGGAACTGAAGCTTTCTTT.

The V gene is TRBV4-1, the J gene TRBJ2-7, with D perhaps matching TRBD2 (5 bases). V lost 1 base, J lost 0 bases, and 13 bases lay in between. The CDR3 spans 16 residues. Per germline, CDR1 MGHRA and CDR2 YSYEKL. CDR3 in DNA: TGCGCCAGCAGCCAAGTCGCAGCGGCAAGCTCCTACGAGCAGTACTTC. Translating gives CASSQVAAASSYEQYF.

V is TRBV7-3 and J is TRBJ2-3, with TRBD1 matching over 7 bases. Germline lookup yields CDR1 SGHTA and CDR2 FQGTGA. CDR3 length equals 15 residues. The V gene end was trimmed by 6 bases and the J gene end by 0 bases; junction bases not matched to a gene: 6. CDR3 nucleotides: TGTGCCAGCAGTTCGACAGGGCGAAGCACAGATACGCAGTATTTT. Protein sequence: CASSSTGRSTDTQYF.

The chain links TRBV4-3 to TRBJ2-3; D call uncertain. In germline, CDR1 is LGHNA, CDR2 YSLEER. Trimming stripped 0 bases from V and 4 bases from J, with 8 bases between. CDR3 size: 14 residues. CDR3 region: CASSQDSSADTQYF. The CDR3 bases are TGCGCCAGCAGCCAAGATTCTTCTGCAGATACGCAGTATTTT.

The V and J genes are TRBV29-1 and TRBJ1-1; TRBD1 aligns across 9 bases. The ends lost 7 bases at V and 5 bases at J; junction bases unmatched: 8. The length of the CDR3 is 13 residues. Looked up from germline, CDR1 is SQVTM and CDR2 is ANQGSEA. CDR3 loop: CSASSGTGTEAFF. Written as DNA, the CDR3 is TGCAGCGCTTCCTCCGGGACAGGGACTGAAGCTTTCTTT.

The chain has TRBV19 and TRBJ2-5; tentative D call: TRBD1 (5 bases). This CDR3 is built from 13 residues. Germline V CDR1 and CDR2: LNHDA, SQIVND (reference sequence). With 7 bases removed from V and 2 bases from J, the gap between germline ends came to 11 bases. The CDR3 region has the DNA TGTGCCAGTAATCAGGGAAGACAAGAGACCCAGTACTTC. Its translation: CASNQGRQETQYF.

This clone was found a few times. The rearrangement links TRBV18 to TRBJ1-1, with TRBD1 identical over 7 bases. The CDR3 contains 14 residues. Germline CDR1 KGHSH, CDR2 LQKENI. The V and J ends lost 3 bases and 3 bases, in that order; junction bases with no gene match: 4. The CDR3 DNA reads TGTGCCAGCTCACCTGAGGGGGCGGACACTGAAGCTTTCTTT. It yields the protein CASSPEGADTEAFF.

This clone was seen once. This chain uses TRBV21-1 with TRBJ2-2; the table calls TRBD1, which could not be checked here. TRBV21-1 is given as a pseudogene. The CDR3 is 14 amino acids. CDR3 loop: CASSKVYSRRELFF. DNA for the CDR3: TGTGCCAGCAGCAAGGTTTACAGCAGGCGGGAGCTGTTTTTT.

The chain uses TRBV6-5 and TRBJ2-1, with a possible D match to TRBD2 (5 bases). Trimming removed 7 bases at V and 0 bases at J, with 10 bases between. Germline loops: CDR1 MNHEY, CDR2 SVGAGI. The length of the CDR3 is 14 residues. CDR3 bases: TGTGCCAGCACTAGCCGGTACTCCTACAATGAGCAGTTCTTC. This codes for CASTSRYSYNEQFF.

The table lists this clone with a count of one. The genes are TRBV19 and TRBJ1-2, with D possibly being TRBD1 (5 bases). V gave up 6 bases and J gave up 2 bases, with 13 bases separating them. CDR1 and CDR2 (germline): LNHDA, SQIVND (reference sequence). This CDR3 is built from 14 residues. CDR3 in amino acids: CASRRQSANYGYTF. In DNA, the CDR3 is TGTGCCAGTAGACGACAGAGCGCAAACTATGGCTACACCTTC. The entire variable domain, with the rest obtained from reference TRBV19 and TRBJ1-2, is as follows: DGGITQSPKYLFRKEGQNVTLSCEQNLNHDAMYWYRQDPGQGLRLIYYSQIVNDFQKGDIAEGYSVSREKKESFPLTVTSAQKNPTAFYLCASRRQSANYGYTFGSGTRLTVV.

The chain recombines TRBV30 with TRBJ1-2; perhaps TRBD1 as D (5 bases). Trimming removed 2 bases from V and 4 bases from J, with 17 bases in between. Germline CDR1 GTSNPN, CDR2 SVGIG (reference sequence). CDR3 length equals 15 residues. CDR3 loop: CAWSRMKGLSYGYTF. For the CDR3, the DNA is TGTGCCTGGAGTCGAATGAAGGGGTTAAGCTATGGCTACACCTTC.